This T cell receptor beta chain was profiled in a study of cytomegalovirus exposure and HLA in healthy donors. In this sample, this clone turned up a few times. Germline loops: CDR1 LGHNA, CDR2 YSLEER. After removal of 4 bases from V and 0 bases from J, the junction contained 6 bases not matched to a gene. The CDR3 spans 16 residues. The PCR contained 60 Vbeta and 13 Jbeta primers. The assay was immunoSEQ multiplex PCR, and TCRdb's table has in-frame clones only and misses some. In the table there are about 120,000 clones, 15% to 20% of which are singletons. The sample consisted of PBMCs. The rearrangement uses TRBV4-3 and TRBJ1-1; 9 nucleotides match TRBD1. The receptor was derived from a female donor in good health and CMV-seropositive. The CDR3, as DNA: TGCGCCAGCAGCCTCGGGACAGGGACAATGAACACTGAAGCTTTCTTT. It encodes CASSLGTGTMNTEAFF.